The present entry profiles one T cell receptor beta chain with its context. Its antigen is still unknown. 13 Jbeta primers and 60 Vbeta primers were used for the PCR. Sequenced by immunoSEQ multiplex PCR; TCRdb stores in-frame clones only, minus some. Among some 98,000 clones listed, around 72% were seen once. Germline lookup yields CDR1 SNHLY and CDR2 FYNNEI. This CDR3 region has 14 residues. Trimming took 7 bases from V and 5 from J; bases not matched to a gene: 5. Healthy individuals who donated bone marrow served as the donors. This entry belongs to a study of cytomegalovirus exposure and HLA in healthy donors. Across the whole study: Of about 400 genotyped donors, about 80% clustered with self-reported Caucasian donors. Study-level points and caveats: Being indistinguishable, some V segments were excluded, TRBV6-2 and TRBV6-3 among them. Three CMV-associated chains proved CMV antigen-specific in vitro.

The chain joins TRBV2 to TRBJ2-3, with TRBD2 matching 11 bases. This TCR was recovered from a man younger than 35 in good health and CMV-seropositive. Sequenced sample: PBMCs. CDR3: CASIPLAGGDTQYF. The CDR3 bases are TGTGCCAGCATACCCCTAGCGGGGGGAGATACGCAGTATTTT.